This TCR beta chain emerged from a study of blood T cell repertoires in COVID-19. Study context: Material from acute and convalescent COVID-19 was sourced from the United States, Italy and Spain.

Germline V gene sequence: CDR1 MNHEY, CDR2 SMNVEV (reference sequence). The CDR3 is 14 amino acids. V was cut by 4 bases and J by 4 bases, with 13 bases left in between. Generated by immunoSEQ multiplex PCR, the TCRdb table keeps only in-frame clones and is missing some. The sample consists of over 80,000 clones, roughly 84% of them appearing once. V is TRBV27 and J is TRBJ2-5, with a possible D match to TRBD2 (6 bases). The sequence derives from an elderly woman with acute or convalescent COVID-19. Specimen: peripheral blood. CDR3 protein: CASSSGLSPETQYF. In DNA, the CDR3 is TGTGCCAGCAGTTCCGGACTATCCCCAGAGACCCAGTACTTC.